Below, one TCR beta chain is given with its context. The antigen it binds to is not known. No per-base quality is available; no much larger clone lies one base away. This sample is part of a study of T-cell reconstitution after alpha-beta-depleted transplantation in children (dated by TCRdb to the mid-2010s). Regarding the research as a whole: Using TCR repertoire profiling, the study followed T-cell immune reconstitution in a quantitative way in children after TCRalphabeta/CD19-depleted allogeneic hematopoietic cell transplantation. Beyond this particular receptor, the publication reports: In some patients, high TCRbeta diversity at day 60 was attributed to recipient T cells and intrathymic progenitors that had survived conditioning. The apparently early recovery of alphabetaT-cell counts about two months after transplant reportedly depended on only several hundred rapidly expanded clones that came from non-depleted graft cells. Over subsequent months, a decline in hyperexpanded clone frequencies was noted, and after one year, T-cell counts and TCRbeta diversity were mostly ascribed to newly produced T cells.

The treatment or condition label, as the study defines it: allogeneic hematopoietic cell transplantation with graft depleted of TCRalphabeta T cells and CD19 B cells. The children who served as transplant recipients had been given grafts of TCRalphabeta/CD19-depleted allogeneic hematopoietic cells. Ends trimmed: V by 2 bases, J by 4 bases; bases unmatched to a gene: 4. There are 14 amino acids in the CDR3, from cysteine to phenylalanine inclusive. Solely the CDR3 DNA is kept, with 42 bases framed from the first base. The germline V gene (reference sequence) yields LNHNV for CDR1 and YYDKDF for CDR2. The method behind the library was PCR. The sequencer listed for this sample is Illumina HiSeq 2500. TCR libraries were prepared with molecular barcoding, using unique molecular identifiers to normalize TCRbeta repertoire quantification. TCRdb handled the public reads itself, with Q25 trimming in fastp and clone calling in MiXCR, and kept productive beta chains. Rows with a matching CDR3 protein are joined into one entry that keeps the most common DNA and genes. The sample profile shows fewer than 400,000 distinct CDR3 sequences; 20% to 30% of them were found once. The ten largest clones represent 11% of the sample.

The receptor was derived from a male patient younger than 18 who had a stem cell transplant for acute lymphoblastic leukemia, so the T cells may come from the graft donor. The chain employs TRBV15 and TRBJ2-5; 7 bases in the middle match TRBD1. The sequencing used PBMCs, mostly from graft donor cells, collected 180 days after TCRalphabeta/CD19-depleted stem cell transplant. The CDR3 amino acid sequence is: CATSRNRGLETQYF. The DNA reads TGTGCCACCAGCAGAAACAGGGGCCTAGAGACCCAGTACTTC.